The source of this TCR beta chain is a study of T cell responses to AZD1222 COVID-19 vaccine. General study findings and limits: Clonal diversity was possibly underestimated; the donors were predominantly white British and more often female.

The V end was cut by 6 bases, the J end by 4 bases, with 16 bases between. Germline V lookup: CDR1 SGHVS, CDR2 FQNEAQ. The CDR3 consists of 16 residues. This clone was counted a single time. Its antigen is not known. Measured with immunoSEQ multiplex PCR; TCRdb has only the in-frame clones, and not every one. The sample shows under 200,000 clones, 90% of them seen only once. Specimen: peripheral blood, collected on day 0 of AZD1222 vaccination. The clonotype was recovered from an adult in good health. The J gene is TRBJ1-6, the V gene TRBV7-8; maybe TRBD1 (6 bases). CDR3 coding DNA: TGTGCCAGCAGACCCACCTCAGGGGATTATAATTCACCCCTCCACTTT. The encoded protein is CASRPTSGDYNSPLHF.